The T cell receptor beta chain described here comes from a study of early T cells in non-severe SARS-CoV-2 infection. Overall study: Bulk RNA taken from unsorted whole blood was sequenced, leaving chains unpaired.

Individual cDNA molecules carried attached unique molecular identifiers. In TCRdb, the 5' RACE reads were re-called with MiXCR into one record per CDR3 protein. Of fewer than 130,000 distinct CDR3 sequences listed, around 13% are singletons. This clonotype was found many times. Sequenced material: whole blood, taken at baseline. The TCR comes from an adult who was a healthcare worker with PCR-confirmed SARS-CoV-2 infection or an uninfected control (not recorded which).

The CDR3 region has the DNA TGTGCCAGCACCCCCCGTGGGCTAGCGGGAGGAGGGGGCCTCGAGCAGTACTTC. It translates to CASTPRGLAGGGGLEQYF. This sequence joins TRBV27 and TRBJ2-7; 11 positions match TRBD2. From germline, CDR1 is MNHEY and CDR2 SMNVEV (reference sequence). The CDR3 has 18 residues. Germline trimming cut 7 bases from V and 6 bases from J; bases unmatched to any gene: 20.